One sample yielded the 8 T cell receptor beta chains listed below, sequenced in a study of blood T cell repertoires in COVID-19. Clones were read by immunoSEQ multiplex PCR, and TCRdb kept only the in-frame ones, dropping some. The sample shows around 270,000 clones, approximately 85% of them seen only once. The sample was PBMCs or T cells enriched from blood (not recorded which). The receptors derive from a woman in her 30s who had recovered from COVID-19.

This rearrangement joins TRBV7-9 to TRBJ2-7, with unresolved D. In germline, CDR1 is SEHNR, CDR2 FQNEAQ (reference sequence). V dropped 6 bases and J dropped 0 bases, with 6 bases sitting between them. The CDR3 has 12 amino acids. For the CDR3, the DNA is TGTGCCAGCAGGCACAACTCCTACGAGCAGTACTTC. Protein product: CASRHNSYEQYF.

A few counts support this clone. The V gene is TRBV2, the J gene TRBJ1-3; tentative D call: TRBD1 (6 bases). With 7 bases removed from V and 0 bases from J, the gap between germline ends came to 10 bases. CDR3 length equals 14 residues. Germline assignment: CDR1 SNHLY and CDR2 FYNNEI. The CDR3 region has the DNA TGTGCCAGCATCCAGGGGAACTCTGGAAACACCATATATTTT. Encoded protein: CASIQGNSGNTIYF.

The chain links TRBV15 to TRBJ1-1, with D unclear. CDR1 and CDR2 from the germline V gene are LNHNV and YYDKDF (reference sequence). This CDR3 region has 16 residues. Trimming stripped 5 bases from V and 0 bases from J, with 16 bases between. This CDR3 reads CATSGALKTMNTEAFF. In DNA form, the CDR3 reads TGTGCCACCAGCGGCGCCCTTAAAACTATGAACACTGAAGCTTTCTTT.

The CDR3 here is CASSLAGLAGDTDTQYF. CDR3 DNA: TGTGCCAGCAGCTTGGCCGGCCTAGCGGGCGACACAGATACGCAGTATTTT. V gene TRBV5-8 combines with J gene TRBJ2-3, with 8 bases fitting TRBD2. From germline, CDR1 is SGHTS and CDR2 YDEGEE. V dropped 0 bases and J dropped 2; count of bases not matched to a gene: 8. The CDR3 is 17 amino acids.

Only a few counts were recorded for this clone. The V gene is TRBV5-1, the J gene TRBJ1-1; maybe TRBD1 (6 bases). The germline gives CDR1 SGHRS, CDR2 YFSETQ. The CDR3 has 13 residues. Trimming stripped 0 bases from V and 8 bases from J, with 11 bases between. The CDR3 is CASSLGTVEEAFF. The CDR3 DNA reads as TGCGCCAGCAGCTTGGGGACAGTCGAGGAAGCTTTCTTT.

CDR3 loop: CTSSQERLLAGGTGELFF. The CDR3 DNA sequence: TGCACCAGCAGCCAAGAACGCCTACTAGCGGGGGGCACCGGGGAGCTGTTTTTT. The chain carries TRBV1 and TRBJ2-2; TRBD2, the table's D call, was not compared with the DNA. TRBV1 has pseudogene status. The CDR3 loop spans 18 amino acids.

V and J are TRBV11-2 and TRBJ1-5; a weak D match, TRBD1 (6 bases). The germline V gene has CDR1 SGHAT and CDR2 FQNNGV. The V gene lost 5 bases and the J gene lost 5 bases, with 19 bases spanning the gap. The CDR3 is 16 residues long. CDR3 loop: CASSSVTGRGYQPQHF. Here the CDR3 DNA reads TGTGCCAGCAGCAGCGTCACAGGGAGAGGATATCAGCCCCAGCATTTT.

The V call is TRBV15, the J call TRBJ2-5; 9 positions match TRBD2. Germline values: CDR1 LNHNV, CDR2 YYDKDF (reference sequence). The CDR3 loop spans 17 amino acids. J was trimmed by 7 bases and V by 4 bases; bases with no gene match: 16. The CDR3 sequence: CATSINQAGGPGGTQYF. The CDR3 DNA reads TGTGCCACCAGCATAAATCAGGCGGGAGGGCCAGGGGGGACCCAGTACTTC.